The 8 T cell receptor beta chains listed next were all sequenced from one sample in a study of cytomegalovirus exposure and HLA in healthy donors. PCR involved 60 Vbeta and 13 Jbeta primers. Repertoires were generated with immunoSEQ multiplex PCR, while TCRdb's copy carries only in-frame clones and drops some. The data include fewer than 100,000 clones; the top ten clones carry approximately 1.5%. Sequenced: PBMCs. The receptor set was obtained from a woman in her fifties or sixties in good health and CMV-seronegative.

The rearrangement links TRBV5-1 to TRBJ1-2; D is possibly TRBD1 (5 bases). Trimming stripped 4 bases from V and 4 bases from J, with 17 bases between. The CDR3 consists of 15 residues. The germline CDR1 and CDR2 sequences are SGHRS and YFSETQ. CDR3 sequence: CASSPVTETFYGYTF. The CDR3 region has the DNA TGCGCCAGCAGCCCGGTGACAGAGACCTTCTATGGCTACACCTTC.

This chain uses TRBV7-2 with TRBJ1-2; 8 bases fit TRBD1. This CDR3 spans 18 amino acids. Germline trimming cut 4 bases from V and 1 base from J; bases unmatched to any gene: 14. CDR1 is SGHTA, CDR2 FQGNSA, per germline. CDR3 in amino acids: CASSSTFPGQDRNYGYTF. The CDR3 region has the DNA TGTGCCAGCAGCTCAACATTCCCGGGACAGGACCGTAACTATGGCTACACCTTC. The full variable domain, with the rest looked up from reference TRBV7-2 and TRBJ1-2, is GAGVSQSPSNKVTEKGKDVELRCDPISGHTALYWYRQSLGQGLEFLIYFQGNSAPDKSGLPSDRFSAERTGGSVSTLTIQRTQQEDSAVYLCASSSTFPGQDRNYGYTFGSGTRLTVV.

CDR3 nucleotide sequence: TGCGCCAGCAGCTTGGCCGACTACGTCACCGGGGAGCTGTTTTTT. Encoded protein: CASSLADYVTGELFF. The rearrangement links TRBV5-1 to TRBJ2-2, with D tentatively TRBD2 (5 bases). V lost 0 bases to trimming and J lost 4 bases, with 10 bases between them. Per germline, CDR1 SGHRS and CDR2 YFSETQ. The CDR3 runs 15 residues.

The rearrangement joins TRBV9 to TRBJ2-1; 8 nucleotides match TRBD2. The CDR3 length is 16 residues. Germline trimming cut 0 bases from V and 4 bases from J; bases unmatched to any gene: 6. Germline loops: CDR1 SGDLS, CDR2 YYNGEE. The CDR3 region is CASSVAASGGYNEQFF. For the CDR3, the DNA is TGTGCCAGCAGCGTAGCGGCGAGCGGGGGTTACAATGAGCAGTTCTTC.

The rearrangement joins TRBV4-3 to TRBJ2-1; D is unresolved. Trimming took 0 bases from V and 0 from J, leaving 6 bases between them. The CDR3 extends over 15 amino acids. In germline, CDR1 is LGHNA, CDR2 YSLEER. The CDR3 protein is CASSQEESSYNEQFF. The CDR3 coding sequence is TGCGCCAGCAGCCAAGAGGAGAGCTCCTACAATGAGCAGTTCTTC.

As concerns this clone: The junction does not match germline at one end; this may be a read error. The V gene is TRBV4-2, the J gene TRBJ2-3; a weak D match, TRBD1 (5 bases). CDR3 length equals 15 residues. CDR1 and CDR2 from the germline V gene are LGHNA and YNFKEQ. The CDR3 reads CASSQEWGPTDTQYF. CDR3 nucleotide sequence: TGTGCCAGTAGCCAAGAGTGGGGCCCCACAGATACGCAGTATTTT.

The chain recombines TRBV7-9 with TRBJ2-7; TRBD2 matches 7 bases. With V trimmed by 3 bases and J by 2 bases, 7 bases remained unmatched. CDR3 size: 15 residues. The germline CDR1 and CDR2 sequences are SEHNR and FQNEAQ (reference sequence). CDR3 loop: CASSFPSGTTYEQYF. For the CDR3, the DNA is TGTGCCAGCAGCTTCCCTAGCGGCACGACCTACGAGCAGTACTTC. The whole variable domain, filled in from reference TRBV7-9 and TRBJ2-7, reads DTGVSQNPRHKITKRGQNVTFRCDPISEHNRLYWYRQTLGQGPEFLTYFQNEAQLEKSRLLSDRFSAERPKGSFSTLEIQRTEQGDSAMYLCASSFPSGTTYEQYFGPGTRLTVT.

J is TRBJ2-1 and V is TRBV7-6; TRBD2 matches 12 bases. The CDR3 contains 18 residues. J lost 4 bases, V lost 5 bases, and 12 bases had no gene match. Per the germline V gene, CDR1 is SGHVS and CDR2 is FNYEAQ. The CDR3 bases are TGTGCCAGCAGCCGGGGACTAGCGGGTAAAGTCTCTTACAATGAGCAGTTCTTC. Its translation is CASSRGLAGKVSYNEQFF. Full variable domain (remainder filled in from reference TRBV7-6 and TRBJ2-1): GAGVSQSPRYKVTKRGQDVALRCDPISGHVSLYWYRQALGQGPEFLTYFNYEAQQDKSGLPNDRFSAERPEGSISTLTIQRTEQRDSAMYRCASSRGLAGKVSYNEQFFGPGTRLTVL.